This paragraph covers one T cell receptor (beta chain) sequence. The antigen remains unidentified. With 6 bases clipped from V and 3 bases from J, the junction kept 8 bases outside the gene matches. This CDR3 is built from 15 residues. CDR1 SNHLY and CDR2 FYNNEI come from the germline V gene. Clones were read by immunoSEQ multiplex PCR, and TCRdb kept only the in-frame ones, dropping some. The repertoire consists of tens of thousands of clones, with 70% to 90% occurring once and the leading ten covering less than 20%. The data belong to a study of T cell responses to AZD1222 COVID-19 vaccine. Turning to the study itself: Second-dose schedules of about 4 or about 12 weeks were combined.

Study-level points and caveats: Donors skewed white British and female; clonal diversity was possibly underestimated. Scientists sampled the repertoires only once the peak T cell response had passed.

The V call is TRBV2, the J call TRBJ1-5; 7 nucleotides line up with TRBD1. The sample consisted of peripheral blood, taken on day 0 of AZD1222 vaccination. The sequence derives from an adult in good health. CDR3 protein: CASSPGTAHNQPQHF. The CDR3 DNA follows: TGTGCCAGCAGCCCGGGGACAGCCCACAATCAGCCCCAGCATTTT.